This T cell receptor beta chain was obtained from a study of blood T cell repertoires in COVID-19 (dated by TCRdb to between 2020 and 2021). With regard to the full study: Samples from collaborators originated in the United States, Italy and Spain and spanned both the acute and convalescent phases of COVID-19. The material from the prospective study consisted of cDNA or gDNA derived from T cells, B-cell-depleted T cells, or PBMCs. Subjects who had been exposed to COVID-19, were actively infected with it, or had recovered from it provided the deeply sampled blood TCRbeta repertoires that made up the dataset. A freely available public database, intended as a resource for researchers studying the immune response to SARS-CoV-2, is where the repertoires were released. Samples were obtained from the ongoing ImmuneRACE study (first 160 participants) and from 1,254 subjects provided by 6 global collaborators. Nearly every sample came with metadata listing a de-identified subject ID, COVID-19 status, age in years and sex. Where HLA class I and class II types were available, the types were taken from metadata supplied by the sample provider, not from assay-based typing.

TCRbeta CDR3 regions were amplified from genomic DNA by means of the immunoSEQ Assay, a bias-controlled multiplex PCR. Processing in the source paper ran as follows. The number of nucleated cells in each sample was estimated from the amplification of reference gene primers within the assay. To quantify the absolute abundance of each unique TCRbeta CDR3 rearrangement, sequence reads were collapsed and filtered. For each sample, productive Simpson clonality was calculated by taking the square root of Simpson's diversity index across productive rearrangements. Not all clones reach the TCRdb copy of this immuneACCESS table, which keeps in-frame sequences only. Checked studies attribute under half of the gap to unresolved V genes and leave the rest unexplained. Clone size and V and J calls were adopted from that table, with D and trimming inferred from the DNA. This sample is represented by about 150,000 clones; around 83% of them were singletons. In total, the top ten clones hold approximately 10% of the sample.

The study at large found these results: Clinical and demographic metadata were provided uncurated, with the amount varying by source and participant.

In the prospective study, participants were roughly 18 to 100 years old, resided in fewer than 25 geographic areas of the United States, and were enrolled through a virtual design. To assign participants to cohorts, the prospective study relied on clinical history that participants themselves reported in a screening survey and a study questionnaire. Recovered participants in ImmuneRACE Cohort 3 were defined by two consecutive negative NP/OP PCR tests, clearance by a healthcare professional, or resolution of symptoms. In the prospective study, mobile phlebotomists collected whole blood, serum and a nasopharyngeal or oropharyngeal swab from each participant. Over a roughly two-month period, participants in the prospective study had the option of providing additional blood draws and questionnaires. Blood samples from the prospective study were shipped frozen or at room temperature prior to DNA extraction.

CDR1 and CDR2, per the germline V gene, are MNHNS and SASEGT. The CDR3 holds 17 amino acids from the cysteine to the phenylalanine. Only CDR3 DNA is held: 51 bases, read in frame from base 1. From V the trimming removes 4 bases and from J it removes 5 bases, while the gene matches leave 4 bases of the junction unaccounted for. Remarks on this clone: It has no known antigen specificity. Base quality data are lacking; no much larger clone is found one base away.

This chain is built from TRBV6-1 and TRBJ2-2, and 16 junction bases match TRBD2. This TCR came from a man between 50 and 59 years old who had recovered from COVID-19. Sequencing used PBMCs or T cells enriched from blood (not recorded which). The DNA reads TGTGCCAGCAGTGGAACGGGACTAGCGGGGGGGACCGGGGAGCTGTTTTTT. Translated, this is CASSGTGLAGGTGELFF.